The subject of this entry is one T cell receptor beta chain. Its antigen remains unknown. The CDR3 length is 15 residues. In germline, CDR1 is SGHRS, CDR2 YFSETQ. This specimen belongs to a study of T cells expressing NK-cell markers. From its re-call of the 5' RACE reads, TCRdb lists each CDR3 protein once, without DNA. This sample lists around 550,000 distinct CDR3 sequences; its ten largest clones have approximately 4%. The study, taken as a whole, reports: Of the CD8+ T cells in about 6 donors, about 1.0-7.5% belonged to dominant NKG2C+ clonotypes.

Sequencing was done on a sample of blood T cells: a sorted CD56 or NKG2C T cell subset, CD4+ or CD8+ T cells, or bulk PBMC T cells (not recorded which). The J gene is TRBJ2-5, the V gene TRBV5-1; no DNA is available, so the TRBD1 call from TCRdb remains unchecked. This clonotype originated in a young man in good health. The CDR3 is CASSPMTGAEETQYF.